This T cell receptor (beta chain) was recorded in a study of T-cell memory formation after mild COVID-19. Background on the study: TCR clusters were mostly donor specific.

Per the germline V gene, CDR1 is SGHAT and CDR2 is FQDESV (reference sequence). This CDR3 contains 16 residues. V was clipped by 5 bases and J by 7 bases, with 21 bases between them. Constant-segment-primed 5'RACE gave TCR alpha and TCR beta cDNA libraries with sample barcodes and UMIs. TCRdb reprocessed the 5' RACE reads with MiXCR, giving one entry per CDR3 protein. The profile shows about 90,000 distinct CDR3 sequences, roughly 15% of them singletons. In its sample, this clonotype was seen a few times. This chain links TRBV11-1 with TRBJ2-1; possibly TRBD1 for D (8 bases). The clonotype originates from a man aged 18 to 29 who had mild COVID-19 (a few samples of this study predate the infection). Cell type and time point are not known. The sample taken for sequencing was PBMCs or a T cell subset sorted from them (not recorded which). CDR3 amino acids: CASSQTGGDLRNEQFF. DNA of the CDR3: TGTGCCAGCAGCCAAACAGGGGGGGATCTTAGAAATGAGCAGTTCTTC.